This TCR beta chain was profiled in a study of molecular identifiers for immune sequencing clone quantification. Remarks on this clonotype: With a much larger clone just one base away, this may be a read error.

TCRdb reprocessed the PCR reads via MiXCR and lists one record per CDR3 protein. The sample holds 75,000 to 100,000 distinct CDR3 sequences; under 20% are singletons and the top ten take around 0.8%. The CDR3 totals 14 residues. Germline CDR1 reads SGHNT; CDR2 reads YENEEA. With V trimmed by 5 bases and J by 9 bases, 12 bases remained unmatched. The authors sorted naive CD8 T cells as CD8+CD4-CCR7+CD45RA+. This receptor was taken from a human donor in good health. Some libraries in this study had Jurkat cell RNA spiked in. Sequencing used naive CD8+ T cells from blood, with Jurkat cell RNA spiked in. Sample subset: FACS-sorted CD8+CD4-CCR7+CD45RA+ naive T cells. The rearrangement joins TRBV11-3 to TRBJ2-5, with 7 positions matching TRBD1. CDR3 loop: CASSHAGQAEAQYF. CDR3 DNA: TGTGCCAGCAGCCATGCCGGACAGGCGGAGGCCCAGTACTTC.